Presented here are 29 T cell receptor beta chains from one specimen sequenced in a study of cytomegalovirus exposure and HLA in healthy donors. This PCR relied on a set of 60 Vbeta primers and 13 Jbeta primers. TCRdb's copy holds only in-frame clones and misses some; the assay was immunoSEQ multiplex PCR. This sample's table has 80,000 to 100,000 clones. The material sequenced was PBMCs. Every receptor here comes from a man aged 50-60 years in good health and CMV-seronegative.

This chain links TRBV9 with TRBJ2-5, with D uncertain. This CDR3 region has 15 residues. CDR1 is SGDLS and CDR2 is YYNGEE in the germline V gene. Trimming pared 4 bases from V and 2 bases from J, leaving 15 bases between. DNA for the CDR3: TGTGCCAGCAGCCTAAGAGGTGATTATCAAGAGACCCAGTACTTC. Translation: CASSLRGDYQETQYF.

The gene calls are TRBV7-2 and TRBJ1-6; possibly TRBD1 for D (6 bases). The germline CDR1 and CDR2 sequences are SGHTA and FQGNSA. This CDR3 is 15 amino acids long. Deletions cut 7 bases from V and 6 bases from J, with 16 bases between. In DNA, the CDR3 is TGTGCCAGCACCCCCGACAGGCAACCTAATTCACCCCTCCACTTT. It yields the protein CASTPDRQPNSPLHF.

The V and J genes are TRBV6-5 and TRBJ1-2; perhaps TRBD1 as D (6 bases). CDR1 and CDR2 from the germline V gene are MNHEY and SVGAGI. The CDR3 has 13 amino acids. V was cut by 7 bases and J by 4 bases, with 13 bases left in between. The CDR3 here is CASTFQGGYGYTF. CDR3 nucleotide sequence: TGTGCCAGCACCTTTCAAGGGGGCTATGGCTACACCTTC.

The chain recombines TRBV6-5 with TRBJ2-7; 8 nucleotides line up with TRBD1. Germline V CDR1 and CDR2: MNHEY, SVGAGI. The CDR3 length is 15 residues. V was pared by 2 bases and J by 1 base, with 4 bases of the junction left unmatched. DNA of the CDR3: TGTGCCAGCAGTTACGCCCGACAGGGGTCCTACGAGCAGTACTTC. As protein: CASSYARQGSYEQYF.

This sequence joins TRBV5-6 and TRBJ2-5; TRBD1 matches 9 bases. V lost 3 bases and J lost 4; bases outside the gene matches: 10. Germline V gives CDR1 SGHDT, CDR2 YYEEEE. The CDR3 has 16 amino acids. CDR3 nucleotides: TGTGCCAGCAGCTCTCCGGGACAGGGTTCGGGAGAGACCCAGTACTTC. This encodes CASSSPGQGSGETQYF.

V and J are TRBV10-3 and TRBJ2-3, with TRBD2 matching over 11 bases. CDR1 is ENHRY and CDR2 is SYGVKD in the germline V gene. CDR3 size: 14 residues. J was trimmed by 5 bases and V by 3 bases; bases with no gene match: 1. CDR3 sequence: CAISDTSGGDTQYF. The CDR3 DNA follows: TGTGCCATCAGTGACACTAGCGGGGGAGATACGCAGTATTTT.

The chain recombines TRBV2 with TRBJ2-7; D perhaps matches TRBD2 (5 bases). The germline V gene encodes CDR1 SNHLY and CDR2 FYNNEI. The CDR3 spans 12 residues. V was shortened by 6 bases and J by 0 bases, with 6 bases between the two germline ends. CDR3: CASSGDSYEQYF. For the CDR3, the DNA is TGTGCCAGCAGCGGGGACTCCTACGAGCAGTACTTC.

A note on this clone: Other DNA variants within this sample encode the same CDR3. J is TRBJ1-2 and V is TRBV29-1, with a weak D call TRBD1 (5 bases). Trimming left V 3 bases short and J 8 bases short, with 16 bases between. CDR1 and CDR2 from the germline V gene are SQVTM and ANQGSEA. The CDR3 totals 13 residues. The CDR3 DNA follows: TGCAGCGTTGAGGATTCGGGGGATGGGGGCTACACCTTC. Translated, it gives CSVEDSGDGGYTF.

The chain uses TRBV4-3 and TRBJ2-1; 7 nucleotides align to TRBD1. CDR3 length: 16 residues. With 1 base clipped from V and 9 bases from J, the junction kept 12 bases outside the gene matches. CDR1 and CDR2 (germline): LGHNA, YSLEER. The DNA for the CDR3 is TGCGCCAGCAGCCAAGGGGACAGTCAAGCCCGCGGTGAGCAGTTCTTC. Amino acids: CASSQGDSQARGEQFF.

V and J are TRBV7-6 and TRBJ2-6; 7 nucleotides agree with TRBD1. CDR3 length: 15 amino acids. Germline loops: CDR1 SGHVS, CDR2 FNYEAQ. V lost 4 bases to trimming and J lost 1 base; unmatched junction nucleotides: 1. CDR3 coding DNA: TGTGCCAGCAGCTCCAGGGGGTCTGGGGCCAACGTCCTGACTTTC. Translated, it gives CASSSRGSGANVLTF.

In DNA form, the CDR3 reads TGTGCCAGCAGTATCAACGTAGCACCCCTCCACTTT. The encoded protein is CASSINVAPLHF. The chain carries TRBV11-2 and TRBJ1-6; D unresolved. The CDR3 has 12 residues. CDR1 is SGHAT and CDR2 is FQNNGV in the germline V gene. The V end lost 6 bases, the J end lost 11 bases, and 11 bases lay between the germline ends. Combining the CDR3 with reference TRBV11-2 and TRBJ1-6 gives the whole variable domain EAGVAQSPRYKIIEKRQSVAFWCNPISGHATLYWYQQILGQGPKLLIQFQNNGVVDDSQLPKDRFSAERLKGVDSTLKIQPAKLEDSAVYLCASSINVAPLHFGNGTRLTVT.

In nucleotides, the CDR3 is TGTGCCAGCAGTTTACTAGCGGGGGGGCGGGAGACCCAGTACTTC. As protein: CASSLLAGGRETQYF. The rearrangement joins TRBV27 to TRBJ2-5; 12 bases agree with TRBD2. J gave up 5 bases and V 2 bases, and 3 bases lay outside the gene matches. This CDR3 spans 15 amino acids. Germline V gene lookup returns CDR1 MNHEY and CDR2 SMNVEV (reference sequence).

The chain is built from TRBV5-1 and TRBJ1-4; 9 bases line up with TRBD1. V shed 5 bases, J shed 8 bases, and the junction held 4 bases outside the gene matches. Germline CDR1 and CDR2: SGHRS and YFSETQ. This CDR3 has 13 amino acids. The CDR3 DNA sequence: TGCGCCAGCAGGACAGGGGGGGACGAAAAACTGTTTTTT. This codes for CASRTGGDEKLFF.

The J gene is TRBJ2-2, the V gene TRBV5-1, with D tentatively TRBD2 (5 bases). This CDR3 has 12 amino acids. Germline loops: CDR1 SGHRS, CDR2 YFSETQ. V was shortened by 5 bases and J by 3 bases, with 5 bases between the two germline ends. The CDR3 region is CASREDTGELFF. Written as DNA, the CDR3 is TGCGCCAGCAGGGAGGACACCGGGGAGCTGTTTTTT. Complete variable domain (other parts from reference TRBV5-1 and TRBJ2-2): KAGVTQTPRYLIKTRGQQVTLSCSPISGHRSVSWYQQTPGQGLQFLFEYFSETQRNKGNFPGRFSGRQFSNSRSEMNVSTLELGDSALYLCASREDTGELFFGEGSRLTVL.

This rearrangement joins TRBV10-3 to TRBJ1-2; a weak D match, TRBD1 (5 bases). CDR1 and CDR2 (germline): ENHRY, SYGVKD. CDR3 length: 16 residues. V dropped 10 bases and J dropped 5 bases, with 26 bases sitting between them. DNA for the CDR3: TGTGCCACCCTCATGGGGTCAGGGATCGATGGATATGGCTACACCTTC. It encodes CATLMGSGIDGYGYTF.

This rearrangement joins TRBV15 to TRBJ1-1; a weak D match, TRBD1 (5 bases). This CDR3 has 12 amino acids. Germline CDR1 and CDR2: LNHNV and YYDKDF (reference sequence). Trimming left V 4 bases short and J 6 bases short, with 9 bases between. The chain's CDR3 is CATSKDTSEAFF. CDR3 in DNA: TGTGCCACCAGCAAGGACACGTCTGAAGCTTTCTTT.

This chain uses TRBV7-3 with TRBJ1-1; perhaps TRBD1 as D (6 bases). Germline V gene data show CDR1 as SGHTA and CDR2 as FQGTGA. Between the trimmed V and J ends, which lost 5 bases and 6 bases, there was a span of 16 bases. There are 14 residues in the CDR3. CDR3: CASSPGGPYAEAFF. In nucleotides, the CDR3 is TGTGCCAGCAGCCCCGGGGGGCCCTACGCTGAAGCTTTCTTT.

The genes are TRBV6-4 and TRBJ1-4; TRBD1 might be the D (5 bases). The germline V gene encodes CDR1 MRHNA and CDR2 SNTAGT. The CDR3 extends over 17 amino acids. Trimming shortened V by 0 bases and J by 4 bases, and 15 bases separated the two germline ends. The CDR3 nucleotides read TGTGCCAGCAGTGACTCGGCCAGGGTCGTGGATAATGAAAAACTGTTTTTT. Its translation: CASSDSARVVDNEKLFF.

V usage is TRBV7-2 and J usage is TRBJ2-5; 7 bases line up with TRBD2. This CDR3 spans 14 amino acids. V gave up 3 bases and J gave up 4 bases; unmatched junction bases: 5. The V gene's germline CDR1 is SGHTA and CDR2 FQGNSA. CDR3 coding DNA: TGTGCCAGCAGCTTGGGGAGGGGAGGAGAGACCCAGTACTTC. As protein: CASSLGRGGETQYF.

The rearrangement links TRBV28 to TRBJ1-1, with TRBD1 identical over 7 bases. With V trimmed by 5 bases and J by 4 bases, 7 bases remained unmatched. Germline CDR1 is MDHEN and CDR2 is SYDVKM. The CDR3 has 14 residues. The CDR3 DNA is TGTGCCAGCAGTGTCACAGGGGTTGGCACTGAAGCTTTCTTT. This translates into CASSVTGVGTEAFF.

This chain uses TRBV28 with TRBJ1-4; 9 bases line up with TRBD1. The CDR3 has 14 amino acids. V was clipped by 8 bases and J by 2 bases; unmatched bases: 3. CDR1 is MDHEN and CDR2 is SYDVKM in the germline V gene. This chain's CDR3 is CASLDRGTNEKLFF. The DNA of the CDR3 is TGTGCCAGCCTAGACAGGGGGACTAATGAAAAACTGTTTTTT.

The chain couples TRBV7-9 to TRBJ2-1; 12 nucleotides agree with TRBD2. Germline CDR1 and CDR2: SEHNR and FQNEAQ (reference sequence). The CDR3 is 15 residues long. V lost 1 base, J lost 9 bases, and 4 bases stayed unmatched. CDR3 in DNA: TGTGCCAGCAGCTTAGAACTAGCGGGGGGATCTGAGCAGTTCTTC. Amino acid sequence: CASSLELAGGSEQFF.

The chain combines TRBV29-1 with TRBJ2-1, with 7 bases lining up with TRBD2. From germline, CDR1 is SQVTM and CDR2 ANQGSEA. With V trimmed by 4 bases and J by 7 bases, 4 bases remained unmatched. The CDR3 has 12 amino acids. CDR3 amino acids: CSVAGGTNEQFF. DNA for the CDR3: TGCAGCGTTGCGGGGGGTACGAATGAGCAGTTCTTC.

The V call is TRBV14, the J call TRBJ1-2; the D gene is possibly TRBD1 (5 bases). V was clipped by 0 bases and J by 5 bases, with 16 bases between them. This CDR3 region has 16 residues. The germline gives CDR1 SGHDN, CDR2 FVKESK. The CDR3 region is CASSQELRGGAYGYTF. The CDR3 DNA sequence: TGTGCCAGCAGCCAAGAATTAAGGGGAGGCGCTTATGGCTACACCTTC.

The V call is TRBV7-9, the J call TRBJ2-3, with D perhaps matching TRBD2 (6 bases). This CDR3 region has 12 residues. V lost 1 base and J 9 bases, leaving 8 bases between the germline ends. The germline gives CDR1 SEHNR, CDR2 FQNEAQ (reference sequence). The CDR3 nucleotides read TGTGCCAGCAGCTTAGATCGGGGGACGCAGTATTTT. Amino acids: CASSLDRGTQYF.

V gene TRBV5-1 combines with J gene TRBJ2-5; 7 bases fit TRBD1. Germline trimming cut 0 bases from V and 6 bases from J; bases unmatched to any gene: 5. This CDR3 spans 14 amino acids. CDR1 is SGHRS and CDR2 is YFSETQ in the germline V gene. Here the CDR3 reads CASSLESTGKTQYF. Here the CDR3 DNA reads TGCGCCAGCAGCTTGGAGTCGACAGGGAAGACCCAGTACTTC.

The chain has TRBV5-1 and TRBJ2-1, with D possibly matching TRBD1 (6 bases). The CDR3 covers 15 residues. Trimming stripped 0 bases from V and 9 bases from J, with 16 bases between. The germline V gene has CDR1 SGHRS and CDR2 YFSETQ. Written as DNA, the CDR3 is TGCGCCAGCAGCTTGGCCCCAGGGGCCCCCGGTGAGCAGTTCTTC. Protein: CASSLAPGAPGEQFF.

CDR3 protein: CASSLIGRGDQPQHF. The CDR3 coding sequence is TGTGCCAGCAGTTTAATCGGCAGGGGTGATCAGCCCCAGCATTTT. The chain employs TRBV28 and TRBJ1-5, with D tentatively TRBD1 (6 bases). Trimming took 2 bases from V and 5 from J, leaving 13 bases between them. Germline V gene data show CDR1 as MDHEN and CDR2 as SYDVKM. The CDR3 consists of 15 residues.

The chain links TRBV27 to TRBJ2-1; no clear D. The ends were cut back, 2 bases at V and 4 bases at J, with 18 bases in the middle. In germline, CDR1 is MNHEY, CDR2 SMNVEV (reference sequence). This CDR3 comprises 17 residues. The CDR3 DNA follows: TGTGCCAGCAGTTTAAAGACGTGGCAGGCCCTTTACAATGAGCAGTTCTTC. Protein product: CASSLKTWQALYNEQFF.